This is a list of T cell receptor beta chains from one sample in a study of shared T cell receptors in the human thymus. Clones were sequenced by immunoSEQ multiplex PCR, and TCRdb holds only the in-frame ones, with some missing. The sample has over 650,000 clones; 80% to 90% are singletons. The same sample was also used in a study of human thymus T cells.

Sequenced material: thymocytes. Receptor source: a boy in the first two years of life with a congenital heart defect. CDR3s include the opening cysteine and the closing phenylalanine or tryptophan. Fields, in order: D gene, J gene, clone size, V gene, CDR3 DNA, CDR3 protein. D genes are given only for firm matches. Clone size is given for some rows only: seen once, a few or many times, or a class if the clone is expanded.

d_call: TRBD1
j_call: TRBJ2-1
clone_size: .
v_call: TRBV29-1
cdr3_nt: TGCAGCGTTTCTTTCCGGACAGGAGACAATGAGCAGTTCTTC
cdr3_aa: CSVSFRTGDNEQFF

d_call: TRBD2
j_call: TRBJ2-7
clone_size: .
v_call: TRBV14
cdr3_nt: TGTGCCAGCAGCAACCCCCGGACTAGCGATTACGAGCAGTACTTC
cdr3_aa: CASSNPRTSDYEQYF

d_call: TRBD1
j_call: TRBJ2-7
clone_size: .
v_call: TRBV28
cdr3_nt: TGTGCCAGCAGTTTAGGGACAGGGAAACACGAGCAGTACTTC
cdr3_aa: CASSLGTGKHEQYF

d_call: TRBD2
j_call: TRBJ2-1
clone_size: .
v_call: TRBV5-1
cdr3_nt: TGCGCCAGCAGCTACCCGGGACTAGCGGGAGATGAGCAGTTCTTC
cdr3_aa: CASSYPGLAGDEQFF

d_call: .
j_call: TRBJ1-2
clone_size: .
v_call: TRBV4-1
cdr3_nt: TGCGCCAGCAGCCAAGGAGGAGCACTAGAGGACTATGGCTACACCTTC
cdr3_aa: CASSQGGALEDYGYTF

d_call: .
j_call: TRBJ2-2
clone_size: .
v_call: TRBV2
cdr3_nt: TGTGCCAGCAGTGAGTCTCGGGGGAGGCACACCGGGGAGCTGTTTTTT
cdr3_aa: CASSESRGRHTGELFF

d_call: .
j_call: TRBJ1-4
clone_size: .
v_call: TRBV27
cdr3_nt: TGTGCCAGCAGTTTTTCCGGGGAAGGGAATGAAAAACTGTTTTTT
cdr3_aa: CASSFSGEGNEKLFF

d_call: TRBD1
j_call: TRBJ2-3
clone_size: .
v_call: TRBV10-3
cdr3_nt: TGTGCCATCAGTGAGTCCCCTTGGACAGGGGACGAGCATACGCAGTATTTT
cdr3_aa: CAISESPWTGDEHTQYF

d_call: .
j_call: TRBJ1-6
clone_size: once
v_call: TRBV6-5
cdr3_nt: TGTGCCAGCAGTTACTCGGTGAACAGCCAGAATTCACCCCTCCACTTT
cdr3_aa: CASSYSVNSQNSPLHF

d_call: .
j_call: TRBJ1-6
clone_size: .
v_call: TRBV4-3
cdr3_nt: TGCGCCAGCAGGCCAACACCAGACGGACTAAATAATTCACCCCTCCACTTT
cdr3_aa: CASRPTPDGLNNSPLHF

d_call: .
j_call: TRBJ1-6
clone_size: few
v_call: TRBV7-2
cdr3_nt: TGTGCCAGCAGCTTCACGAGCGACAGATATAATTCACCCCTCCACTTT
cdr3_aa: CASSFTSDRYNSPLHF

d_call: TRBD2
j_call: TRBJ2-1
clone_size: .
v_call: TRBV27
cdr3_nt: TGTGCCAGCAGTCACCGGACTAGCGGGAGGTTCTGGGAGCAGTTCTTC
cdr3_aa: CASSHRTSGRFWEQFF

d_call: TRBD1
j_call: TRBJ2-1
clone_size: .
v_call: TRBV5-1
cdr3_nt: TGCGCCAGCAGCTTGGTGTCAGGGGGCCTCCCCTACAATGAGCAGTTCTTC
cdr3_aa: CASSLVSGGLPYNEQFF

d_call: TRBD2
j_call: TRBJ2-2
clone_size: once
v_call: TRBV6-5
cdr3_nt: TGTGCCAGCAGTTACTTACACTTAGCGGGGCCGGGGGAGCTGTTTTTT
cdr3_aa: CASSYLHLAGPGELFF

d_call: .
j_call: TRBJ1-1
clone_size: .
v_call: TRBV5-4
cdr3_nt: TGTGCCAGCAATTTGCAGGGTGCCACTGAAGCTTTCTTT
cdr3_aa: CASNLQGATEAFF

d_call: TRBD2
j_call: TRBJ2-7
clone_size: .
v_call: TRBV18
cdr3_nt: TGTGCCAGCTCACCTCCCCTAGCGGTGAGCTCCTACGAGCAGTACTTC
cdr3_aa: CASSPPLAVSSYEQYF

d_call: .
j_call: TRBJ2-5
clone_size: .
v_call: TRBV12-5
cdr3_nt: TGTGCTAGTGCCTCGGACAGTTCCCAAGAGACCCAGTACTTC
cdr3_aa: CASASDSSQETQYF

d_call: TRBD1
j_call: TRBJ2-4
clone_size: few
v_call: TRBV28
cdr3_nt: TGTGCCAGCAGTTTTCCCATGACAGGGGCGGTAAAAAACATTCAGTACTTC
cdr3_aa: CASSFPMTGAVKNIQYF

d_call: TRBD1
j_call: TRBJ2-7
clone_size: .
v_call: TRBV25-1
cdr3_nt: TGTGCCAGCATGGGACAGGGGTACGAGCAGTACTTC
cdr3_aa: CASMGQGYEQYF

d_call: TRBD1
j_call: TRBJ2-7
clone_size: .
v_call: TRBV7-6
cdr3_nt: TGTGCCAGCAGCTTTAGAAGGGACAGTTCGTTAACGACCTACGAGCAGTACTTC
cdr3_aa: CASSFRRDSSLTTYEQYF

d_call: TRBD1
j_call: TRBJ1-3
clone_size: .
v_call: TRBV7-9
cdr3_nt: TGTGCCAGCAGCTTAGCGCTCGGGACAGCTTCCTTT
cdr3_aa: CASSLALGTASF

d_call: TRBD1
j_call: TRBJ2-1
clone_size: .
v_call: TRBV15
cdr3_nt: TGTGCCACCAGAGGGACAGGGCGTGTTAATGAGCAGTTCTTC
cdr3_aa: CATRGTGRVNEQFF

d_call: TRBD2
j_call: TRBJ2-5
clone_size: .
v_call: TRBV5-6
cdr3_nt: TGTGCCAGCAGCCGCCTAGCGGGGTTGGCTTCTGTCGTCCAAGAGACCCAGTACTTC
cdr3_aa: CASSRLAGLASVVQETQYF

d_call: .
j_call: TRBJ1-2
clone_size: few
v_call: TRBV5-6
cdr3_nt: TGTGCCAGCAGCGGCCGGGGGGGTAGGGACTATGGCTACACCTTC
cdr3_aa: CASSGRGGRDYGYTF

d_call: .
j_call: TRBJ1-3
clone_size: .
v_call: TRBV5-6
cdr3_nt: TGTGCCAGCAGCTTGGGCAGGGTTGGAAACACCATATATTTT
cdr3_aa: CASSLGRVGNTIYF

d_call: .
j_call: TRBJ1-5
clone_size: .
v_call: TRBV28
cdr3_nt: TGTGCCAGCAGTCACCGGCAGGGGCTTAATCAGCCCCAGCATTTT
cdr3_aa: CASSHRQGLNQPQHF

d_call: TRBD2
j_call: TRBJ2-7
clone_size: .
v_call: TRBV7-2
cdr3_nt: TGTGCCAGCAGCTATCGGACTAGCGCATTCTACGAGCAGTACTTC
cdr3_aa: CASSYRTSAFYEQYF

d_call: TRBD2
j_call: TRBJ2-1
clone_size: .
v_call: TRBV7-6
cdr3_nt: TGTGCCAGCAGCCCACTACCCGGACTAGCGGGAGCCCGGTTCTTC
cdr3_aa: CASSPLPGLAGARFF